This is a list of T cell receptor beta chains from one sample in a study of PD-L1 blockade in urothelial cancer. Method: immunoSEQ multiplex PCR; TCRdb's copy keeps in-frame clones and lacks some. The sample carries approximately 32,000 clones, 80% to 90% recorded once. Sequences were derived from PBMCs, sampled around atezolizumab (anti-PD-L1) treatment. The source of these receptors is a man in his sixties with urothelial cancer. The CDR3 runs from the conserved cysteine through the conserved F or W. A D gene is named only where the DNA matches it firmly.

TRBV19	NA	TRBJ2-7	CASSRLTGGEYEQYF	TGTGCCAGTAGCAGATTAACAGGGGGGGAGTACGAGCAGTACTTC
TRBV28	TRBD1	TRBJ1-6	CALGRGQRWTPLHF	TGTGCCCTAGGCAGGGGGCAGCGTTGGACACCCCTCCACTTT
TRBV6-1	NA	TRBJ1-5	CASIGSRNQPQHF	TGTGCCAGCATCGGGTCTCGAAATCAGCCCCAGCATTTT
TRBV7-8	TRBD2	TRBJ2-1	CASSTRTSGGWEQFF	TGTGCCAGCAGCACGCGGACTAGCGGGGGTTGGGAGCAGTTCTTC
TRBV5-4	NA	TRBJ2-2	CASSLLRGELFF	TGTGCCAGCAGCTTGTTGAGGGGGGAGCTGTTTTTT
TRBV19	NA	TRBJ2-1	CASSASGRWNEQFF	TGTGCCAGTAGTGCATCCGGGAGATGGAATGAGCAGTTCTTC
TRBV6-6	NA	TRBJ2-3	CASSPDFPPPYF	TGTGCCAGCAGCCCGGACTTCCCCCCCCCGTATTTT
TRBV4-1	TRBD1	TRBJ2-1	CASSQEGQGTGEQFF	TGCGCCAGCAGCCAAGAGGGACAGGGTACGGGTGAGCAGTTCTTC
TRBV5-1	TRBD2	TRBJ2-3	CASDLAGGDTQYF	TGCGCCAGCGACCTAGCGGGGGGGGATACGCAGTATTTT
TRBV19	TRBD1	TRBJ2-2	CASSPAGTEGTGELFF	TGTGCCAGTAGTCCGGCCGGGACAGAGGGCACCGGGGAGCTGTTTTTT